The next 32 T cell receptor beta chains were all read from a single sample in a study of cytomegalovirus exposure and HLA in healthy donors listed by TCRdb under 2017. Libraries were prepared through the immunoSEQ multiplex PCR assay. A mixture of 60 forward primers for TCR Vbeta segments and 13 reverse primers for TCR Jbeta segments was used in the multiplex PCR. TCRdb limited this immuneACCESS table to in-frame rearrangements with V and J called. A share of clones is missing; checked studies link under half to unresolved V genes, and the rest is unexplained. A total of some 160,000 clones appear in this sample, roughly 80% of them only once. The ten largest clones take up 8.5% of the sample. The sample taken for sequencing was PBMCs. These receptors were collected from a male donor in good health and CMV-seropositive.

In its sample, this clone was seen a few times. The chain is built from TRBV21-1 and TRBJ2-5; the DNA was not compared with TRBD1, the D call given in the table. TRBV21-1 is termed a pseudogene. The CDR3 runs to 15 residues. Here the CDR3 reads CASSKDSQDQETQYF. For the CDR3, the DNA is TGTGCCAGCAGCAAAGATTCACAGGACCAAGAGACCCAGTACTTC.

This sequence joins TRBV7-2 and TRBJ2-7, with D possibly TRBD1 on 6 matching bases. Germline V gives CDR1 SGHTA, CDR2 FQGNSA. This CDR3 is 15 amino acids long. V shed 5 bases and J shed 0 bases, with 14 bases lying between them. The CDR3 region has the DNA TGTGCCAGCAGCGTTACTGGACAGCCCTCCTACGAGCAGTACTTC. This codes for CASSVTGQPSYEQYF.

This chain uses TRBV19 with TRBJ1-5; D may be TRBD1 (6 bases). Per the germline V gene, CDR1 is LNHDA and CDR2 is SQIVND (reference sequence). With 8 bases removed from V and 4 bases from J, the gap between germline ends came to 15 bases. This CDR3 is 14 amino acids long. Written as DNA, the CDR3 is TGTGCCAGTCAACAGGGTTGGGAAAATCAGCCCCAGCATTTT. This translates into CASQQGWENQPQHF.

This chain uses TRBV5-6 with TRBJ1-5; possibly TRBD1 for D (5 bases). CDR1 is SGHDT, CDR2 YYEEEE, per germline. The V end lost 2 bases, the J end lost 2 bases, and 11 bases lay between the germline ends. The CDR3 totals 15 residues. DNA for the CDR3: TGTGCCAGCAGCTTACAGGTCTTGGGCAATCAGCCCCAGCATTTT. The encoded protein is CASSLQVLGNQPQHF.

This clone was found once. The chain links TRBV10-1 to TRBJ1-1, with a tentative D call TRBD1 (5 bases). Germline CDR1 and CDR2: WNHNN and SYGVQD (reference sequence). The CDR3 covers 13 residues. The V end lost 6 bases, the J end lost 0 bases, and 8 bases lay between the germline ends. The CDR3, as DNA: TGCGCCAGCAGACAGGCCCTGAACACTGAAGCTTTCTTT. Amino acid sequence: CASRQALNTEAFF.

The rearrangement uses TRBV7-7 and TRBJ2-7, with TRBD2 identical over 7 bases. This CDR3 spans 15 amino acids. With 5 bases clipped from V and 6 bases from J, the junction kept 13 bases outside the gene matches. Germline V gene lookup returns CDR1 SSHAT and CDR2 FNYEAQ (reference sequence). The CDR3 sequence is CASSPLVGAGSEQYF. CDR3 coding DNA: TGTGCCAGCAGCCCGCTAGTAGGAGCGGGAAGCGAGCAGTACTTC. Variable domain in full (rest from reference TRBV7-7 and TRBJ2-7): GAGVSQSPRYKVTKRGQDVTLRCDPISSHATLYWYQQALGQGPEFLTYFNYEAQPDKSGLPSDRFSAERPEGSISTLTIQRTEQRDSAMYRCASSPLVGAGSEQYFGPGTRLTVT.

This clone has just one count. The genes are TRBV6-5 and TRBJ1-1; D not certain. Germline lookup yields CDR1 MNHEY and CDR2 SVGAGI. V was trimmed by 4 bases and J by 0 bases, leaving 15 bases between them. The CDR3 runs to 16 residues. Written as DNA, the CDR3 is TGTGCCAGCAGTTCCCTGCAGTTTAGCATGAACACTGAAGCTTTCTTT. As protein: CASSSLQFSMNTEAFF.

This chain joins TRBV7-2 and TRBJ2-3, with 7 nucleotides matching TRBD2. With V trimmed by 5 bases and J by 5 bases, 13 bases remained unmatched. The germline CDR1 and CDR2 sequences are SGHTA and FQGNSA. The CDR3 is 16 residues long. The CDR3 region is CASSRPRGRVKDTQYF. The CDR3 DNA sequence: TGTGCCAGCAGCAGACCTCGAGGGAGGGTTAAAGATACGCAGTATTTT.

The rearrangement joins TRBV28 to TRBJ2-7, with 8 nucleotides matching TRBD2. The CDR3 sequence is 13 residues long. Germline CDR1 is MDHEN and CDR2 is SYDVKM. V gave up 5 bases and J gave up 3 bases; unmatched junction bases: 3. In nucleotides, the CDR3 is TGTGCCAGCAGTCCCGGGGGGGGCTACGAGCAGTACTTC. Amino acid sequence: CASSPGGGYEQYF.

V usage is TRBV6-1 and J usage is TRBJ2-7; 9 bases line up with TRBD1. Germline V gene sequence: CDR1 MNHNS, CDR2 SASEGT. The junction had 8 bases not matched to a gene; V was cut back by 6 bases and J by 2 bases. The CDR3 consists of 15 residues. In nucleotides, the CDR3 is TGTGCCAGCAGCCCCGGACAGGGGTCAACCTACGAGCAGTACTTC. Translated: CASSPGQGSTYEQYF.

V gene TRBV5-1 combines with J gene TRBJ1-2; 7 bases are a match to TRBD1. CDR1 SGHRS and CDR2 YFSETQ come from the germline V gene. V lost 0 bases and J lost 4; bases outside the gene matches: 6. The CDR3 has 15 residues. CDR3 coding DNA: TGCGCCAGCAGCTTGGCCGCAGGGGGTGGCTATGGCTACACCTTC. This encodes CASSLAAGGGYGYTF. Drawing the rest from reference TRBV5-1 and TRBJ1-2, the complete variable domain is KAGVTQTPRYLIKTRGQQVTLSCSPISGHRSVSWYQQTPGQGLQFLFEYFSETQRNKGNFPGRFSGRQFSNSRSEMNVSTLELGDSALYLCASSLAAGGGYGYTFGSGTRLTVV.

This rearrangement joins TRBV15 to TRBJ2-7, with 13 positions matching TRBD2. CDR3 length: 18 amino acids. J was trimmed by 4 bases and V by 7 bases; bases with no gene match: 16. Germline V gene data show CDR1 as LNHNV and CDR2 as YYDKDF (reference sequence). This CDR3 reads CATTKEWGTSGKAYEQYF. CDR3 nucleotide sequence: TGTGCCACCACTAAAGAGTGGGGGACTAGCGGGAAGGCGTACGAGCAGTACTTC.

This sequence joins TRBV27 and TRBJ2-6; unclear D gene. This CDR3 is built from 18 residues. V lost 6 bases, J lost 4 bases, and 22 bases lay in between. Germline V lookup: CDR1 MNHEY, CDR2 SMNVEV (reference sequence). The chain's CDR3 is CASSRVPGRIPGANVLTF. CDR3 bases: TGTGCCAGCAGCCGAGTTCCGGGTCGAATTCCAGGGGCCAACGTCCTGACTTTC.

The CDR3 coding sequence is TGTGCCAGTAGTATGATGAGGGGGAACGAGCAGTTCTTC. Residues: CASSMMRGNEQFF. The chain couples TRBV19 to TRBJ2-1, with D possibly being TRBD1 (6 bases). Germline V gene lookup returns CDR1 LNHDA and CDR2 SQIVND (reference sequence). The CDR3 is made up of 13 amino acids. Trimming left V 3 bases short and J 10 bases short, with 13 bases between.

V usage is TRBV11-3 and J usage is TRBJ2-1; D might be TRBD2 (5 bases). There are 16 residues in the CDR3. Germline CDR1 SGHNT, CDR2 YENEEA. The V end lost 5 bases, the J end lost 6 bases, and 20 bases lay between the germline ends. Here the CDR3 reads CASSLTRWVGSNEQFF. The DNA for the CDR3 is TGTGCCAGCAGCCTCACTAGATGGGTAGGGAGCAATGAGCAGTTCTTC.

In regard to this clone: At one boundary the junction diverges from the germline segment, which might be a read error. V is TRBV2 and J is TRBJ2-3; 8 bases map to TRBD1. The CDR3 consists of 13 residues. CDR1 SNHLY and CDR2 FYNNEI come from the germline V gene. CDR3 DNA: TGTGCCAGCAGGGAAGGACAGGGCCGTACGCAGTATTTT. Protein sequence: CASREGQGRTQYF.

A few counts support this clone. The rearrangement uses TRBV30 and TRBJ1-4, with a weak D call TRBD1 (5 bases). Germline values: CDR1 GTSNPN, CDR2 SVGIG (reference sequence). The CDR3 runs 13 residues. V lost 5 bases and J lost 9, with 16 bases in between. The CDR3 DNA follows: TGTGCCTGGCGGGGGGTTCTTGACAAAAAACTGTTTTTT. Translating it yields CAWRGVLDKKLFF.

The chain employs TRBV27 and TRBJ1-4; D is unclear. The CDR3 spans 16 residues. V was pared by 4 bases and J by 5 bases, with 17 bases between. Germline V gene data show CDR1 as MNHEY and CDR2 as SMNVEV (reference sequence). The DNA for the CDR3 is TGTGCCAGCAGTTCCTCAGTCATACGGGTAAATGAAAAACTGTTTTTT. Its translation: CASSSSVIRVNEKLFF.

This clone has a handful of counts. This chain connects TRBV30 to TRBJ1-2; 7 bases align to TRBD1. Losses at the gene ends were 5 bases for V and 0 bases for J; bases not matched to a gene: 9. Germline V gene lookup returns CDR1 GTSNPN and CDR2 SVGIG (reference sequence). The CDR3 runs 15 residues. The DNA of the CDR3 is TGTGCCTGGGGCATAGGGCAGGGGGCTAACTATGGCTACACCTTC. Translating it yields CAWGIGQGANYGYTF.

J is TRBJ2-3 and V is TRBV7-2; D is undetermined. Germline V gene lookup returns CDR1 SGHTA and CDR2 FQGNSA. CDR3 size: 14 residues. Trimming shortened V by 4 bases and J by 6 bases, and 14 bases separated the two germline ends. The CDR3 sequence: CASSSSWVADTQYF. CDR3 coding DNA: TGTGCCAGCAGCTCCTCCTGGGTAGCCGATACGCAGTATTTT.

The rearrangement links TRBV5-6 to TRBJ2-5; D unclear. The end of the DNA aligns better with TRBJ2-7, so the J call may be wrong. CDR3 length equals 15 residues. The germline V gene has CDR1 SGHDT and CDR2 YYEEEE. DNA of the CDR3: TGTGCCAGCAGCTTGGTTGCGGCTGTCCTCTACGAGCAGTACTTC. Translation gives CASSLVAAVLYEQYF.

The CDR3 protein is CASSLGLAGSYNEQFF. The CDR3 coding sequence is TGTGCCAGCAGCTTAGGACTAGCGGGTTCCTACAATGAGCAGTTCTTC. The genes are TRBV7-9 and TRBJ2-1; 10 nucleotides line up with TRBD2. The V segment lost 1 base and the J segment 1 base; nucleotides outside the gene matches: 1. The CDR3 sequence is 16 residues long. Germline CDR1 reads SEHNR; CDR2 reads FQNEAQ (reference sequence).

The genes are TRBV15 and TRBJ1-1; 10 bases map to TRBD1. Germline CDR1 reads LNHNV; CDR2 reads YYDKDF (reference sequence). Losses at the gene ends were 3 bases for V and 1 base for J; bases not matched to a gene: 2. The CDR3 has 15 amino acids. The CDR3 here is CATSRDRGRNTEAFF. For the CDR3, the DNA is TGTGCCACCAGCAGGGACAGGGGGAGGAACACTGAAGCTTTCTTT.

The J gene is TRBJ2-7, the V gene TRBV5-1; D is unclear. V was cut by 2 bases and J by 2 bases, with 17 bases left in between. Germline values: CDR1 SGHRS, CDR2 YFSETQ. The CDR3 totals 16 residues. In nucleotides, the CDR3 is TGCGCCAGCAGCTTTGCTGGTAGATTAGTAACCTACGAGCAGTACTTC. Amino acids: CASSFAGRLVTYEQYF.

The chain joins TRBV7-2 to TRBJ2-6; 7 bases match TRBD1. Losses at the gene ends were 1 base for V and 0 bases for J; bases not matched to a gene: 6. The CDR3 has 18 residues. Germline assignment: CDR1 SGHTA and CDR2 FQGNSA. CDR3 protein: CASSLVGQLFSGANVLTF. The CDR3 region has the DNA TGTGCCAGCAGCTTAGTGGGACAGTTATTCTCTGGGGCCAACGTCCTGACTTTC.

The genes are TRBV19 and TRBJ2-1; D is possibly TRBD2 (6 bases). Germline assignment: CDR1 LNHDA and CDR2 SQIVND (reference sequence). The V end lost 3 bases, the J end lost 5 bases, and 11 bases lay between the germline ends. The CDR3 consists of 14 residues. The CDR3 spells CASSITGANNEQFF. CDR3 in DNA: TGTGCCAGTAGTATCACGGGAGCGAACAATGAGCAGTTCTTC. The full variable domain, rest sourced from reference TRBV19 and TRBJ2-1, is DGGITQSPKYLFRKEGQNVTLSCEQNLNHDAMYWYRQDPGQGLRLIYYSQIVNDFQKGDIAEGYSVSREKKESFPLTVTSAQKNPTAFYLCASSITGANNEQFFGPGTRLTVL.

The V gene is TRBV7-8, the J gene TRBJ2-5, with TRBD2 identical over 7 bases. The CDR3 contains 15 residues. After removal of 9 bases from V and 0 bases from J, the junction contained 10 bases not matched to a gene. The germline V gene has CDR1 SGHVS and CDR2 FQNEAQ. The CDR3, as DNA: TGTGCCAGTGGAGTACTAGCGAGCTACCAAGAGACCCAGTACTTC. Translating gives CASGVLASYQETQYF.

The chain uses TRBV11-3 and TRBJ1-1; D possibly corresponds to TRBD1 (5 bases). Germline-derived CDR1 and CDR2 are SGHNT and YENEEA. The ends were cut back, 6 bases at V and 1 base at J, with 9 bases in the middle. The CDR3 sequence is 13 residues long. The CDR3 nucleotides are TGTGCCAGCAGTTCCAGGGAGAACACTGAAGCTTTCTTT. Amino acid sequence: CASSSRENTEAFF.

The V call is TRBV19, the J call TRBJ2-7; weak D call: TRBD2 (6 bases). Between the trimmed V and J ends, which lost 8 bases and 6 bases, there was a span of 17 bases. CDR3 size: 13 residues. CDR1 and CDR2 (germline): LNHDA, SQIVND (reference sequence). CDR3 in amino acids: CASGEDADAEQYF. Written as DNA, the CDR3 is TGTGCCAGTGGGGAGGACGCGGACGCCGAGCAGTACTTC.

DNA for the CDR3: TGTGCCAGCAGCCCCCAACAACGAACAGATACGCAGTATTTT. It is translated as CASSPQQRTDTQYF. The rearrangement links TRBV7-2 to TRBJ2-3; no clear D gene. The CDR3 extends over 14 amino acids. Trimming removed 5 bases at V and 3 bases at J, with 12 bases between. Germline V gene sequence: CDR1 SGHTA, CDR2 FQGNSA.

This clone was seen once. CDR3 loop: CASSLGQGRGYTF. The CDR3 DNA reads as TGTGCCAGCAGCCTCGGACAGGGACGCGGCTACACCTTC. The genes are TRBV27 and TRBJ1-2, with 8 bases lining up with TRBD1. V lost 6 bases and J lost 8; bases outside the gene matches: 8. The length of the CDR3 is 13 residues. Looked up from germline, CDR1 is MNHEY and CDR2 is SMNVEV (reference sequence).

The chain is built from TRBV7-8 and TRBJ1-6; 9 bases are a match to TRBD1. This CDR3 has 15 residues. CDR1 and CDR2 from the germline V gene are SGHVS and FQNEAQ. Trimming cost V 4 bases and J 6 bases; bases outside gene matches: 4. CDR3 nucleotides: TGTGCCAGCAGCTCAGGGACAGGGATTAATTCACCCCTCCACTTT. Translated, it gives CASSSGTGINSPLHF.